Listed below are T cell receptor beta chains from one sample, sequenced in a study of blood T cell repertoires in COVID-19. The data were produced by immunoSEQ multiplex PCR, yet TCRdb's version contains in-frame clones alone and is incomplete. Of 110,000 to 150,000 clones listed, about nine tenths are singletons. Source material: peripheral blood. Source of these receptors: an elderly woman with acute or convalescent COVID-19. The CDR3 runs from the conserved cysteine through the conserved F or W. A D gene is named only where the DNA matches it firmly. The size of a clone is reported for some rows only, either as once, few or many, or as a class for expanded clones.

cdr3_length | j_call | v_call | d_call | clone_size | cdr3_nt | cdr3_aa
12 | TRBJ1-1 | TRBV18 | - | - | TGTGCCAGCTCACCAGGCCTCACTGAAGCTTTCTTT | CASSPGLTEAFF
16 | TRBJ2-1 | TRBV19 | TRBD1 | once | TGTGCCAGTAGTATAGCTTCGGGACAGGGCTACAATGAGCAGTTCTTC | CASSIASGQGYNEQFF
13 | TRBJ1-2 | TRBV7-3 | - | - | TGTGCCAGCAGCTTATTACAGAATTCCGGCTACACCTTC | CASSLLQNSGYTF
15 | TRBJ1-5 | TRBV18 | - | once | TGTGCCACCCCCCCGGGGGGCGTGAGCAATCAGCCCCAGCATTTT | CATPPGGVSNQPQHF
14 | TRBJ2-7 | TRBV19 | TRBD2 | - | TGTGCCAGTAGTAAAACGGGACTAGCCCCCGGAGGGTACTTC | CASSKTGLAPGGYF
14 | TRBJ2-2 | TRBV7-3 | - | - | TGTGCCAGCGCGGGGGCGCGGAACACCGGGGAGCTGTTTTTT | CASAGARNTGELFF
13 | TRBJ1-1 | TRBV19 | - | - | TGTGCCAGTAGTTGGGGGCAAAACACTGAAGCTTTCTTT | CASSWGQNTEAFF
15 | TRBJ2-7 | TRBV7-3 | - | - | TGTGCCAGCAGCTTAAATGCGGGACCGAGCTACGAGCAGTACTTC | CASSLNAGPSYEQYF
16 | TRBJ2-3 | TRBV3-1/TRBV3-2 | TRBD2 | - | TGTGCCAGCAGCCAGGGACTAGTATTTTGGGCAGATACGCAGTATTTT | CASSQGLVFWADTQYF
17 | TRBJ1-4 | TRBV10-3 | TRBD1 | - | TGTGCCTCCCGGGCTGGGGCAGGGGGCGTCGTGGGGGAAAAACTGTTTTTT | CASRAGAGGVVGEKLFF
16 | TRBJ2-1 | TRBV4-1 | - | - | TGCGCCAGCAGCCGCGAGGGACTTGCCACCTACAATGAGCAGTTCTTC | CASSREGLATYNEQFF
15 | TRBJ2-2 | TRBV6-1 | - | - | TGTGCCAGCAGTGAAACTGCCCTGAACACCGGGGAGCTGTTTTTT | CASSETALNTGELFF
15 | TRBJ1-5 | TRBV4-1 | TRBD1 | - | TGCGCCAGCAGCCTCCAGGGGGGTGAAAATCAGCCCCAGCATTTT | CASSLQGGENQPQHF
14 | TRBJ1-1 | TRBV5-1 | - | - | TGCGCCAGCAGCTTCGGACTCGAGAACACTGAAGCTTTCTTT | CASSFGLENTEAFF
15 | TRBJ1-4 | TRBV18 | - | - | TGTGCCAGCTCACCAACCAGGGAAGGGAATGAAAAACTGTTTTTT | CASSPTREGNEKLFF
15 | TRBJ1-4 | TRBV2 | TRBD1 | - | TGTGCCAGCAGTGCGATTCAGGGGGCGGGTGAAAAACTGTTTTTT | CASSAIQGAGEKLFF
14 | TRBJ1-1 | TRBV18 | TRBD1 | - | TGTGCCAGCTCGCTTATCACAGGGGACACTGAAGCTTTCTTT | CASSLITGDTEAFF
15 | TRBJ1-1 | TRBV5-1 | TRBD1 | - | TGCGCCAGCAGCCCCAGGACAGGGGCGGGGACTGAAGCTTTCTTT | CASSPRTGAGTEAFF
13 | TRBJ1-1 | TRBV18 | - | - | TGTGCCAGCTCAGCGACAGAGAACACTGAAGCTTTCTTT | CASSATENTEAFF
15 | TRBJ1-1 | TRBV7-7 | TRBD1 | - | TGTGCTAGCAGCTTTTGTGGACAGGGGAACACTGAAGCTTTCTTT | CASSFCGQGNTEAFF
15 | TRBJ1-5 | TRBV10-3 | TRBD1 | - | TGTGCCATCAGTGAATCAGGGGGGCTCAATCAGCCCCAGCATTTT | CAISESGGLNQPQHF
15 | TRBJ2-7 | TRBV6-5 | TRBD1 | - | TGTGCCAGCAGGGTGACAGGGGCCCGACTTTACGAGCAGTACTTC | CASRVTGARLYEQYF
16 | TRBJ2-1 | TRBV18 | - | - | TGTGCCAGCTCACCCCTCGGACAGTCAAGGAACAATGAGCAGTTCTTC | CASSPLGQSRNNEQFF
15 | TRBJ2-7 | TRBV7-3 | TRBD1 | - | TGTGCCAGCAGCATAACAGGGGGCTTATTGTACGAGCAGTACTTC | CASSITGGLLYEQYF
13 | TRBJ1-1 | TRBV25-1 | - | - | TGTGCCAGCAGTGTGACCTTGGAGACTGAAGCTTTCTTT | CASSVTLETEAFF
14 | TRBJ2-7 | TRBV7-9 | TRBD2 | - | TGTGCCAGCAGTTTAGACAGCGGGGTAGGCGAGCAGTACTTC | CASSLDSGVGEQYF
14 | TRBJ1-4 | TRBV19 | TRBD1 | - | TGTGCCAGTAGGACAGGGTCGGCTAATGAAAAACTGTTTTTT | CASRTGSANEKLFF
18 | TRBJ2-2 | TRBV4-3 | TRBD1 | - | TGCGCCAGCAGCCAATCCCCTAGGGGACAGGGGGACACCGGGGAGCTGTTTTTT | CASSQSPRGQGDTGELFF
15 | TRBJ1-4 | TRBV19 | - | - | TGTGCCAGTAGTACGCCCAGGGAGGGGAATGAAAAACTGTTTTTT | CASSTPREGNEKLFF
14 | TRBJ1-1 | TRBV13 | - | - | TGTGCCAGCAGTCCTACAGGGTTCGACACTGAAGCTTTCTTT | CASSPTGFDTEAFF
16 | TRBJ2-7 | TRBV3-1/TRBV3-2 | - | few | TGTGCCAGCAGCCAAGGGGGGCGGGGGCCCTCCTACGAGCAGTACTTC | CASSQGGRGPSYEQYF
14 | TRBJ1-2 | TRBV5-4 | - | - | TGTGCCAGCAGCTTGAGGCAGGGATCCTATGGCTACACCTTC | CASSLRQGSYGYTF
15 | TRBJ2-1 | TRBV19 | TRBD2 | - | TGTGCCAGTAGTAGCGGGGTAGCGGGGGCATATGAGCAGTTCTTC | CASSSGVAGAYEQFF
17 | TRBJ2-1 | TRBV15 | TRBD2 | few | TGTGCCACCAGCAGGGGTAGTAGCGGGGGGCCCCACAATGAGCAGTTCTTC | CATSRGSSGGPHNEQFF
15 | TRBJ1-2 | TRBV13 | TRBD1 | - | TGTGCCAGCAGCTCCCAGACAGGGAACAACTATGGCTACACCTTC | CASSSQTGNNYGYTF
14 | TRBJ2-2 | TRBV5-1 | TRBD1 | - | TGCGCCAGCAGCCCGGGACAGACCTCCGGGGAGCTGTTTTTT | CASSPGQTSGELFF
15 | TRBJ2-5 | TRBV5-1 | TRBD2 | - | TGCGCCAGCAGCTTGGCCACTAGCGCATTTGAGACCCAGTACTTC | CASSLATSAFETQYF